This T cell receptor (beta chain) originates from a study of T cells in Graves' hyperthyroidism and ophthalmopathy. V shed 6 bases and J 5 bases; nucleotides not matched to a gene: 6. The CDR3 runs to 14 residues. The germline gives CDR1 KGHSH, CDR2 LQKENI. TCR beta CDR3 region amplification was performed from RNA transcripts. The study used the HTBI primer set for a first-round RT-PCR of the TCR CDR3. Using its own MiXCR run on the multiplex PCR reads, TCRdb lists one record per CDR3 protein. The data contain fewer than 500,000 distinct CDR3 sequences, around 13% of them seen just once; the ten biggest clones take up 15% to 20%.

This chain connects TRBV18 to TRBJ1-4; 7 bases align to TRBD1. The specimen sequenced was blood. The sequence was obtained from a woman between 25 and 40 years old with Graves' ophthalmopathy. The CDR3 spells CASSPGTENEKLFF. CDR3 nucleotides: TGTGCCAGCTCCCCCGGGACAGAGAATGAAAAACTGTTTTTT.